These 19 T cell receptor beta chains originate from one sample sequenced in a study of blood T cell repertoires in COVID-19. TCRdb's copy holds only in-frame clones and misses some; the assay was immunoSEQ multiplex PCR. The sample includes 40,000 to 45,000 clones, 87% of them seen just once. The specimen sequenced was peripheral blood. The receptor source for this set is a man in his sixties with acute or convalescent COVID-19.

This chain links TRBV5-4 with TRBJ1-2; D perhaps matches TRBD1 (6 bases). This CDR3 is built from 13 residues. The V and J ends lost 5 bases and 4 bases respectively, with 12 bases between them. Per the germline V gene, CDR1 is SGHNT and CDR2 is YYREEE (reference sequence). The CDR3 is CASRDSVSYGYTF. CDR3 coding DNA: TGTGCCAGCAGGGACAGCGTTTCCTATGGCTACACCTTC.

J is TRBJ1-4 and V is TRBV20-1; D is unresolved. This CDR3 contains 14 residues. The V gene's germline CDR1 is DFQATT and CDR2 SNEGSKA (reference sequence). Trimming shortened V by 3 bases and J by 0 bases, and 8 bases separated the two germline ends. The CDR3 loop is CSASTAPTNEKLFF. In DNA form, the CDR3 reads TGCAGTGCTAGTACAGCCCCAACTAATGAAAAACTGTTTTTT.

The rearrangement uses TRBV12-3 or TRBV12-4 and TRBJ2-1, with TRBD1 matching 7 bases. Losses at the gene ends were 5 bases for V and 16 bases for J; bases not matched to a gene: 14. This CDR3 spans 13 amino acids. The CDR3 DNA reads as TGTGCCAGCAGTCTTCGGACAGGCGGAAGAGAATTCTTC. Translated: CASSLRTGGREFF.

This clone was picked up a small number of times. J is TRBJ2-2 and V is TRBV5-6; 11 positions match TRBD2. Germline V lookup: CDR1 SGHDT, CDR2 YYEEEE. The CDR3 loop spans 16 amino acids. V shed 0 bases and J 7 bases; nucleotides not matched to a gene: 5. CDR3 loop: CASSLALAGGSGELFF. DNA of the CDR3: TGTGCCAGCAGCTTGGCCCTAGCGGGGGGTAGCGGGGAGCTGTTTTTT.

This chain links TRBV13 with TRBJ2-7; 10 bases are a match to TRBD2. V lost 3 bases, J lost 5 bases, and 10 bases stayed unmatched. The length of the CDR3 is 16 residues. Germline V gene data show CDR1 as PRHDT and CDR2 as FYEKMQ (reference sequence). This CDR3 reads CASSFRLAGVGNEQYF. The DNA of the CDR3 is TGTGCCAGCAGCTTTCGTCTAGCGGGGGTCGGCAACGAGCAGTACTTC.

The V call is TRBV4-2, the J call TRBJ2-7, with 9 bases lining up with TRBD1. This CDR3 contains 15 residues. Germline V gene lookup returns CDR1 LGHNA and CDR2 YNFKEQ. Trimming removed 4 bases from V and 2 bases from J; junction bases left unmatched: 6. This CDR3 is CASSLRTGEAYEQYF. In nucleotides, the CDR3 is TGTGCCAGCAGCCTCCGGACAGGGGAGGCCTACGAGCAGTACTTC.

This chain joins TRBV5-4 and TRBJ2-3, with D possibly TRBD1 on 5 matching bases. Per the germline V gene, CDR1 is SGHNT and CDR2 is YYREEE (reference sequence). There are 14 residues in the CDR3. The V gene lost 3 bases and the J gene lost 2 bases, with 10 bases spanning the gap. As DNA, the CDR3 is TGTGCCAGCAGCTGGGGCGGTACCACAGATACGCAGTATTTT. This gives the protein CASSWGGTTDTQYF.

This rearrangement joins TRBV7-2 to TRBJ1-5, with TRBD1 as a possible D gene (5 bases). The V gene's germline CDR1 is SGHTA and CDR2 FQGNSA. V lost 4 bases, J lost 4 bases, and 17 bases lay in between. CDR3 length: 16 residues. The CDR3 protein is CASSSLKGFGNQPQHF. CDR3 nucleotides: TGTGCCAGCAGCTCGCTAAAGGGGTTTGGAAATCAGCCCCAGCATTTT.

The genes are TRBV3-1 (or the pseudogene TRBV3-2) and TRBJ2-5; 11 bases are a match to TRBD2. J lost 4 bases, V lost 6 bases, and 4 bases had no gene match. From germline, CDR1 is LGHDT and CDR2 YNNKEL (reference sequence). This CDR3 has 14 amino acids. The CDR3 coding sequence is TGTGCCAGCAGTCATAGCGGGGGGGGAGAGACCCAGTACTTC. Its translation is CASSHSGGGETQYF.

The V and J genes are TRBV19 and TRBJ2-5; 8 bases align to TRBD1. The germline V gene has CDR1 LNHDA and CDR2 SQIVND (reference sequence). The CDR3 extends over 17 amino acids. V lost 5 bases to trimming and J lost 4 bases; unmatched junction nucleotides: 15. CDR3 region: CASSSTWARGLGETQYF. Written as DNA, the CDR3 is TGTGCCAGTAGTTCAACCTGGGCCAGGGGGCTAGGAGAGACCCAGTACTTC.

The CDR3 region is CASSYRRRTGDYGYTF. The CDR3 nucleotides read TGTGCCAGCTCTTATCGACGTCGAACAGGGGACTATGGCTACACCTTC. This chain uses TRBV18 with TRBJ1-2; 7 nucleotides align to TRBD1. Germline CDR1 and CDR2: KGHSH and LQKENI. V gave up 6 bases and J gave up 3 bases; unmatched junction bases: 13. This CDR3 region has 16 residues.

The CDR3 loop is CASSQASNEQFF. The CDR3 DNA follows: TGTGCCAGCAGCCAGGCAAGCAATGAGCAGTTCTTC. The rearrangement joins TRBV14 to TRBJ2-1; D uncertain. Trimming pared 3 bases from V and 6 bases from J, leaving 6 bases between. CDR3 length equals 12 residues. The germline V gene encodes CDR1 SGHDN and CDR2 FVKESK.

The chain recombines TRBV6-6 with TRBJ2-7; D not resolved. This CDR3 spans 12 amino acids. CDR1 is MNHNY, CDR2 SVGAGI, per germline (reference sequence). V lost 5 bases to trimming and J lost 0 bases, with 5 bases between them. CDR3 loop: CASSPSSYEQYF. As DNA, the CDR3 is TGTGCCAGCAGTCCTAGCTCCTACGAGCAGTACTTC.

CDR3 nucleotide sequence: TGTGCCAGCAGCCCGAATGGGCCTGGGAGGGATAACACTGAAGCTTTCTTT. It yields the protein CASSPNGPGRDNTEAFF. This chain connects TRBV7-9 to TRBJ1-1; D is unresolved. CDR1 is SEHNR, CDR2 FQNEAQ, per germline (reference sequence). CDR3 length: 17 amino acids. The V end lost 5 bases, the J end lost 2 bases, and 21 bases lay between the germline ends.

The rearrangement joins TRBV7-4 to TRBJ1-5; 9 bases line up with TRBD1. V lost 4 bases to trimming and J lost 3 bases; unmatched junction nucleotides: 19. Germline-derived CDR1 and CDR2 are SGHVT and SQSDAQ. There are 20 residues in the CDR3. CDR3 nucleotide sequence: TGTGCCAGCAGCTGCGCCCAGGGACAGGGACGGGATCTGAACAATCAGCCCCAGCATTTT. As protein: CASSCAQGQGRDLNNQPQHF.

The CDR3 DNA reads as TGTGCCAGCAGCCAATTAGGACAGCCGAGCACTGAAGCTTTCTTT. Its translation: CASSQLGQPSTEAFF. The gene calls are TRBV3-1 (or the pseudogene TRBV3-2) and TRBJ1-1; a possible D gene is TRBD1 (6 bases). The germline gives CDR1 LGHDT, CDR2 YNNKEL (reference sequence). This CDR3 spans 15 amino acids. The V end was cut by 2 bases, the J end by 4 bases, with 14 bases between.

The chain joins TRBV2 to TRBJ2-5, with a tentative D call TRBD1 (6 bases). Trimming took off 6 bases at V and 0 bases at J, with 11 bases between the two ends. CDR1 SNHLY and CDR2 FYNNEI come from the germline V gene. The CDR3 contains 14 residues. CDR3 protein: CASSLQGNQETQYF. The CDR3 DNA is TGTGCCAGCAGCCTACAGGGTAACCAAGAGACCCAGTACTTC.

This chain links TRBV11-2 with TRBJ1-5; D remains ambiguous. CDR3 length: 13 residues. Looked up from germline, CDR1 is SGHAT and CDR2 is FQNNGV. V dropped 1 base and J dropped 5 bases, with 6 bases sitting between them. The CDR3 DNA follows: TGTGCCAGCAGCTTAGGAGGTCATCAGCCCCAGCATTTT. This translates into CASSLGGHQPQHF.

This clone was recorded a few times. V gene TRBV5-1 combines with J gene TRBJ2-1, with a weak D call TRBD1 (6 bases). The CDR3 loop spans 16 amino acids. V was clipped by 3 bases and J by 4 bases, with 17 bases between them. Germline V gene sequence: CDR1 SGHRS, CDR2 YFSETQ. The CDR3 loop is CASSSAGVRVYNEQFF. In nucleotides, the CDR3 is TGCGCCAGCAGCTCAGCAGGGGTTAGAGTTTACAATGAGCAGTTCTTC.